These 20 T cell receptor beta chains were sequenced from one sample in a study of blood T cell repertoires in COVID-19. Data came from immunoSEQ multiplex PCR; TCRdb stores just in-frame clones and leaves some out. The data contain approximately 360,000 clones, approximately 90% of them seen just once; the ten biggest clones take up approximately 1%. Sequencing used PBMCs or T cells enriched from blood (not recorded which). All receptors come from a woman under 40 with acute COVID-19.

This clone appeared a single time. The CDR3 reads CASSSLAGPYNEQFF. The DNA for the CDR3 is TGTGCCAGCAGCTCACTAGCGGGTCCCTACAATGAGCAGTTCTTC. The chain is built from TRBV11-2 and TRBJ2-1, with 9 bases identical to TRBD2. Germline V gene data show CDR1 as SGHAT and CDR2 as FQNNGV. The CDR3 runs 15 residues. V lost 4 bases to trimming and J lost 2 bases; unmatched junction nucleotides: 3.

V usage is TRBV7-2 and J usage is TRBJ2-3; 10 bases map to TRBD2. The germline gives CDR1 SGHTA, CDR2 FQGNSA. The junction had 12 bases not matched to a gene; V was cut back by 5 bases and J by 13 bases. CDR3 size: 14 residues. The CDR3 protein is CASSTRAGGSMEYF. CDR3 nucleotide sequence: TGTGCCAGCAGCACCCGAGCGGGGGGGTCGATGGAGTATTTT.

This clone was counted only a few times. This chain joins TRBV18 and TRBJ1-2; tentatively, D is TRBD1 (6 bases). This CDR3 is built from 14 residues. Trimming removed 0 bases from V and 8 bases from J, with 13 bases in between. Germline V gives CDR1 KGHSH, CDR2 LQKENI. The CDR3 region has the DNA TGTGCCAGCTCACCACCTGCAGGACAGCCAGGCTACACCTTC. Translating it yields CASSPPAGQPGYTF.

This chain uses TRBV19 with TRBJ1-2; D unclear. Germline loops: CDR1 LNHDA, CDR2 SQIVND (reference sequence). V was cut by 8 bases and J by 7 bases, with 17 bases left in between. CDR3 length: 13 residues. The CDR3 sequence: CASRTVESRGYTF. For the CDR3, the DNA is TGTGCCAGTCGAACGGTCGAGTCTCGTGGCTACACCTTC.

V gene TRBV6-2 or TRBV6-3 combines with J gene TRBJ2-7; 7 nucleotides align to TRBD1. CDR3 size: 16 residues. V trimming: 0 bases; J trimming: 2 bases; junction bases outside the gene matches: 7. Germline V gene lookup returns CDR1 MNHEY and CDR2 SVGEGT. DNA of the CDR3: TGTGCCAGCAGTTACTCCCGGGACAGCGAAGCCTACGAGCAGTACTTC. Its translation is CASSYSRDSEAYEQYF.

The J gene is TRBJ1-1, the V gene TRBV21-1; the table's D call of TRBD1 was not tested on the DNA. TRBV21-1 corresponds to a pseudogene. This CDR3 has 15 amino acids. The CDR3 DNA reads TGTGCCAGCAGTTATATAACTAAAGGGCAGGGTGAAGCTTTCTTT. It specifies CASSYITKGQGEAFF.

The V gene is TRBV4-3, the J gene TRBJ1-1; D is ambiguous. This CDR3 is built from 14 residues. The germline V and J ends were trimmed by 0 bases and 6 bases, with 11 bases remaining between them. In germline, CDR1 is LGHNA, CDR2 YSLEER. The CDR3 sequence: CASSQDSGWPEAFF. DNA of the CDR3: TGCGCCAGCAGCCAAGATTCGGGGTGGCCTGAAGCTTTCTTT.

The chain carries TRBV30 and TRBJ1-5; a possible D gene is TRBD1 (6 bases). The CDR3 totals 18 residues. The ends were cut back, 2 bases at V and 2 bases at J, with 22 bases in the middle. Germline V gives CDR1 GTSNPN, CDR2 SVGIG (reference sequence). As DNA, the CDR3 is TGTGCCTGGAGTTTCCACAGGGTCCCGAAATTTGGCAATCAGCCCCAGCATTTT. It is translated as CAWSFHRVPKFGNQPQHF. Filled out from reference TRBV30 and TRBJ1-5, the complete variable domain reads SQTIHQWPATLVQPVGSPLSLECTVEGTSNPNLYWYRQAAGRGLQLLFYSVGIGQISSEVPQNLSASRPQDRQFILSSKKLLLSDSGFYLCAWSFHRVPKFGNQPQHFGDGTRLSIL.

This rearrangement joins TRBV25-1 to TRBJ1-2; TRBD1 matches at 9 bases. The CDR3 sequence is 15 residues long. V dropped 3 bases and J dropped 4; count of bases not matched to a gene: 6. Germline CDR1 is MGHDK and CDR2 is SYGVNS. This CDR3 reads CASSDPTGGPYGYTF. The CDR3 bases are TGTGCCAGCAGTGACCCCACAGGGGGCCCCTATGGCTACACCTTC.

The chain carries TRBV5-6 and TRBJ2-7; no reliable D call. This CDR3 has 12 residues. CDR1 and CDR2 from the germline V gene are SGHDT and YYEEEE. V lost 5 bases, J lost 1 base, and 7 bases lay in between. CDR3 sequence: CASSGPSYEQYF. CDR3 sequence (DNA): TGTGCCAGCAGTGGGCCTTCCTACGAGCAGTACTTC.

The rearrangement joins TRBV6-4 to TRBJ1-2, with TRBD1 identical over 7 bases. This CDR3 is built from 15 residues. Per germline, CDR1 MRHNA and CDR2 SNTAGT. The V and J ends lost 3 bases and 4 bases, in that order; junction bases with no gene match: 8. The CDR3 here is CASSERTGLPYGYTF. CDR3 sequence (DNA): TGTGCCAGCAGTGAAAGGACAGGTCTTCCCTATGGCTACACCTTC.

The CDR3 nucleotides are TGTGCCAGCAGCTTAACGGGCAGGGGCGCAGAGACCCAGTACTTC. Its translation is CASSLTGRGAETQYF. The chain employs TRBV7-3 and TRBJ2-5; tentative D call: TRBD1 (6 bases). Germline V gene lookup returns CDR1 SGHTA and CDR2 FQGTGA. The CDR3 runs to 15 residues. V shed 0 bases and J shed 4 bases, with 12 bases lying between them. The whole variable domain, filled in from reference TRBV7-3 and TRBJ2-5, reads GAGVSQTPSNKVTEKGKYVELRCDPISGHTALYWYRQSLGQGPEFLIYFQGTGAADDSGLPNDRFFAVRPEGSVSTLKIQRTERGDSAVYLCASSLTGRGAETQYFGPGTRLLVL.

This chain uses TRBV10-2 with TRBJ1-2, with D tentatively TRBD1 (6 bases). The V gene lost 3 bases and the J gene lost 4 bases, with 18 bases spanning the gap. CDR3 length equals 16 residues. CDR1 is WSHSY, CDR2 SAAADI, per germline. Here the CDR3 reads CASSDRQAPTAYGYTF. The CDR3 bases are TGCGCCAGCAGTGACAGACAGGCCCCTACGGCCTATGGCTACACCTTC.

The rearrangement uses TRBV2 and TRBJ2-7; 9 nucleotides agree with TRBD2. V shed 9 bases and J 7 bases; nucleotides not matched to a gene: 7. CDR1 and CDR2 from the germline V gene are SNHLY and FYNNEI. This CDR3 contains 12 residues. In DNA, the CDR3 is TGTGCCAGTACAGTGGGACTAGCAGAGCAGTACTTC. It yields the protein CASTVGLAEQYF.

The V gene is TRBV9, the J gene TRBJ1-1; tentatively, D is TRBD1 (5 bases). Trimming took off 3 bases at V and 7 bases at J, with 16 bases between the two ends. Germline-derived CDR1 and CDR2 are SGDLS and YYNGEE. The CDR3 runs to 14 residues. Here the CDR3 reads CASSASGGGSEAFF. The CDR3, as DNA: TGTGCCAGCAGCGCAAGTGGGGGAGGAAGTGAAGCTTTCTTT.

V is TRBV27 and J is TRBJ2-1, with TRBD1 matching 7 bases. Trimming removed 6 bases from V and 10 bases from J; junction bases left unmatched: 9. The CDR3 is made up of 13 amino acids. Germline values: CDR1 MNHEY, CDR2 SMNVEV (reference sequence). Here the CDR3 reads CASRLFDRVEQFF. The DNA of the CDR3 is TGTGCCAGCAGACTCTTCGACAGGGTCGAGCAGTTCTTC.

The chain joins TRBV7-9 to TRBJ2-1; 15 bases fit TRBD2. The CDR3 covers 16 residues. V was clipped by 5 bases and J by 2 bases; unmatched bases: 1. Germline assignment: CDR1 SEHNR and CDR2 FQNEAQ (reference sequence). The CDR3 bases are TGTGCCAGCAGCCGGACTAGCGGGGGGGCCTACAATGAGCAGTTCTTC. As protein: CASSRTSGGAYNEQFF. The full variable domain, in which reference TRBV7-9 and TRBJ2-1 provide the parts outside the CDR3, is DTGVSQNPRHKITKRGQNVTFRCDPISEHNRLYWYRQTLGQGPEFLTYFQNEAQLEKSRLLSDRFSAERPKGSFSTLEIQRTEQGDSAMYLCASSRTSGGAYNEQFFGPGTRLTVL.

The chain links TRBV10-3 to TRBJ1-2; D is unclear. This CDR3 contains 11 residues. Germline V gene data show CDR1 as ENHRY and CDR2 as SYGVKD. Deletions cut 6 bases from V and 8 bases from J, with 10 bases between. CDR3 nucleotide sequence: TGTGCCATCAGCCAGCTCGGGGGCTACACCTTC. This encodes CAISQLGGYTF.

V gene TRBV30 combines with J gene TRBJ1-3, with D maybe TRBD1 (6 bases). V lost 0 bases, J lost 3 bases, and 12 bases lay in between. The CDR3 runs 15 residues. Germline lookup yields CDR1 GTSNPN and CDR2 SVGIG (reference sequence). CDR3 amino acids: CAWSVRGTYGNTIYF. CDR3 DNA: TGTGCCTGGAGTGTCAGGGGAACCTATGGAAACACCATATATTTT.

The gene calls are TRBV10-3 and TRBJ1-2, with 8 bases that match TRBD1. This CDR3 region has 16 residues. Trimming removed 0 bases from V and 4 bases from J; junction bases left unmatched: 7. Germline assignment: CDR1 ENHRY and CDR2 SYGVKD. The CDR3 DNA follows: TGTGCCATCAGTGAGTCGAACGGACAGGGAGGCTATGGCTACACCTTC. This codes for CAISESNGQGGYGYTF.